The next 29 T cell receptor beta chains were all read from a single sample in a study of vaccination and CD4 T cells after COVID-19 (dated by TCRdb to between 2020 and 2023). Interpreted using the paper, the treatment or condition label stands for: roughly ten-day PBMC culture with coronavirus spike peptide pools or control peptides (ViraFEST assay). Receptors were amplified or captured by PCR. Sequenced using an Illumina iSeq 100. DNA from cultured CD4+ T cells was subjected to TCR sequencing with the Oncomine TCR Beta short-read assay at the Johns Hopkins FTIC core. TCRdb cleaned the public reads at Q25 with fastp, built clones with MiXCR and kept in-frame beta chains. Each CDR3 protein appears once, grouped with its most common genes and DNA. This sample holds thousands of distinct CDR3 sequences; 66% were observed only once. The ten largest clones capture about a fifth of the sample. Which antigens these TCRs recognize remains unknown.

Sequenced sample: CD4+ T cells from blood, cultured in vitro. All receptors come from a human donor who had recovered from COVID-19.

The chain is built from TRBV7-9 and TRBJ2-3; 9 nucleotides match TRBD2. Trimming took 3 bases from V and 8 from J; bases not matched to a gene: 6. This CDR3 contains 14 residues. Germline CDR1 reads SEHNR; CDR2 reads FQNEAQ (reference sequence). The CDR3 spells CASSFSGSDGTQYF. CDR3 bases: TGTGCCAGCAGCTTTAGCGGGAGCGACGGTACGCAGTATTTT. Filled out from reference TRBV7-9 and TRBJ2-3, the complete variable domain reads DTGVSQNPRHKITKRGQNVTFRCDPISEHNRLYWYRQTLGQGPEFLTYFQNEAQLEKSRLLSDRFSAERPKGSFSTLEIQRTEQGDSAMYLCASSFSGSDGTQYFGPGTRLTVL.

The CDR3 bases are TGTGCCAGCAGCCGGGGACAGTTAAATTCACCCCTCCACTTT. Translating it yields CASSRGQLNSPLHF. This chain connects TRBV11-3 to TRBJ1-6; 7 positions match TRBD1. Germline-derived CDR1 and CDR2 are SGHNT and YENEEA. The CDR3 extends over 14 amino acids. With V trimmed by 5 bases and J by 7 bases, 5 bases remained unmatched.

The chain has TRBV6-2 or TRBV6-3 and TRBJ1-2; D uncertain. The CDR3 spans 17 residues. Germline values: CDR1 MNHEY, CDR2 SVGEGT. The V end was cut by 8 bases, the J end by 2 bases, with 24 bases between. The CDR3 loop is CASLPRRAFPRNYGYTF. CDR3 DNA: TGTGCCAGCCTCCCCCGCCGGGCATTCCCTCGGAACTATGGCTACACCTTC.

This clonotype has only a few counts. V usage is TRBV7-2 and J usage is TRBJ2-4, with D perhaps given as TRBD1 or TRBD2 (6 bases each). V lost 0 bases and J lost 8, with 14 bases in between. This CDR3 contains 15 residues. The V gene's germline CDR1 is SGHTA and CDR2 FQGNSA. CDR3 nucleotides: TGTGCCAGCAGCTTAGCCCGGGGGCGCGGGTACATTCAGTACTTC. Translation gives CASSLARGRGYIQYF.

The rearrangement joins TRBV24-1 to TRBJ2-2, with D perhaps TRBD1 (5 bases). This CDR3 has 15 amino acids. Trimming pared 4 bases from V and 4 bases from J, leaving 12 bases between. The germline gives CDR1 KGHDR, CDR2 SFDVKD. DNA of the CDR3: TGTGCCACCAGTGACCCCGACAGATTCACCGGGGAGCTGTTTTTT. This codes for CATSDPDRFTGELFF.

This clonotype is large in the sample. The rearrangement uses TRBV7-8 and TRBJ1-2, with 9 bases that match TRBD1. CDR1 is SGHVS, CDR2 FQNEAQ, per germline. Trimming cost V 0 bases and J 2 bases; bases outside gene matches: 1. This CDR3 region has 15 residues. In DNA, the CDR3 is TGTGCCAGCAGCTTAGCGGGGACAGGGAACTATGGCTACACCTTC. Encoded protein: CASSLAGTGNYGYTF.

V and J are TRBV5-1 and TRBJ2-7, with 8 positions matching TRBD2. This CDR3 comprises 17 residues. The germline V gene has CDR1 SGHRS and CDR2 YFSETQ. Trimming removed 0 bases from V and 3 bases from J; junction bases left unmatched: 11. The CDR3 bases are TGCGCCAGCAGCTTGGAGGTCCGGGCGGGGGGAAACTACGAGCAGTACTTC. It is translated as CASSLEVRAGGNYEQYF. Full variable domain (outside the CDR3, taken from reference TRBV5-1 and TRBJ2-7): KAGVTQTPRYLIKTRGQQVTLSCSPISGHRSVSWYQQTPGQGLQFLFEYFSETQRNKGNFPGRFSGRQFSNSRSEMNVSTLELGDSALYLCASSLEVRAGGNYEQYFGPGTRLTVT.

This clonotype occurred a few times. The chain recombines TRBV10-1 with TRBJ1-2, with D unclear. CDR3 length: 14 amino acids. Germline loops: CDR1 WNHNN, CDR2 SYGVQD (reference sequence). V was cut by 8 bases and J by 4 bases, with 17 bases left in between. The CDR3 coding sequence is TGCGCCAGCCGGGGATTTGGTTCGTTCTATGGCTACACCTTC. This sequence encodes CASRGFGSFYGYTF.

The chain joins TRBV5-6 to TRBJ2-7; D remains ambiguous. The germline CDR1 and CDR2 sequences are SGHDT and YYEEEE. This CDR3 has 14 amino acids. V was clipped by 6 bases and J by 2 bases, with 15 bases between them. DNA for the CDR3: TGTGCCAGCACCGCGAACTGGCTAACCTACGAGCAGTACTTC. The encoded protein is CASTANWLTYEQYF. The full variable domain, its missing parts supplied by reference TRBV5-6 and TRBJ2-7, is DAGVTQSPTHLIKTRGQQVTLRCSPKSGHDTVSWYQQALGQGPQFIFQYYEEEERQRGNFPDRFSGHQFPNYSSELNVNALLLGDSALYLCASTANWLTYEQYFGPGTRLTVT.

The chain is built from TRBV4-1 and TRBJ1-2, with 8 bases lining up with TRBD1. Germline V gives CDR1 MGHRA, CDR2 YSYEKL. J was trimmed by 5 bases and V by 1 base; bases with no gene match: 6. The CDR3 loop spans 15 amino acids. CDR3 bases: TGCGCCAGCAGCCAAGCGGACAGGGTGGCTTATGGCTACACCTTC. It translates to CASSQADRVAYGYTF.

The chain couples TRBV7-2 to TRBJ2-1; the D is unclear. This CDR3 region has 18 residues. Germline CDR1 reads SGHTA; CDR2 reads FQGNSA. Deletions cut 5 bases from V and 7 bases from J, with 27 bases between. The CDR3 sequence: CASSQPFADPVGVNEQFF. The CDR3 DNA reads TGTGCCAGCAGCCAACCCTTTGCCGACCCCGTTGGTGTAAATGAGCAGTTCTTC.

V gene TRBV7-9 combines with J gene TRBJ1-2; no clear D gene. Deletions cut 2 bases from V and 4 bases from J, with 11 bases between. This CDR3 has 14 amino acids. Germline V gives CDR1 SEHNR, CDR2 FQNEAQ (reference sequence). The CDR3 loop reads CASSLKNRLYGYTF. As DNA, the CDR3 is TGTGCCAGCAGCTTAAAGAACAGACTCTATGGCTACACCTTC.

The chain employs TRBV21-1 and TRBJ2-2. TRBV21-1 is given as a pseudogene. This CDR3 is 20 amino acids long. The CDR3 DNA reads TGTGCCAGCAGCAAAGGCCAAATTACAAATCCTATGGGTATGTCCGGGGAGCTGTTTTTT. Translated: CASSKGQITNPMGMSGELFF.

The chain uses TRBV6-2 or TRBV6-3 and TRBJ2-3, with D perhaps matching TRBD2 (6 bases). Germline CDR1 reads MNHEY; CDR2 reads SVGEGT. The CDR3 runs to 15 residues. V was clipped by 5 bases and J by 4 bases, with 16 bases between them. DNA of the CDR3: TGTGCCAGCAGTCGAGGCGGGAATCGCGCAGATACGCAGTATTTT. The encoded protein is CASSRGGNRADTQYF.

This clonotype was observed a handful of times. The V and J genes are TRBV7-8 and TRBJ2-2; 9 positions match TRBD1. With V trimmed by 5 bases and J by 7 bases, 8 bases remained unmatched. The CDR3 sequence is 15 residues long. The germline gives CDR1 SGHVS, CDR2 FQNEAQ. The CDR3 region is CASSTYRGRGGELFF. For the CDR3, the DNA is TGTGCCAGCAGCACCTACAGGGGGCGAGGCGGGGAGCTGTTTTTT.

V gene TRBV20-1 combines with J gene TRBJ2-3; D not certain. V lost 1 base to trimming and J lost 1 base, with 12 bases between them. Germline V CDR1 and CDR2: DFQATT, SNEGSKA (reference sequence). The CDR3 spans 15 residues. The CDR3: CSARVAASGTDTQYF. Here the CDR3 DNA reads TGCAGTGCTAGAGTGGCGGCGTCCGGCACAGATACGCAGTATTTT.

This clonotype was counted between two and nine times. This chain uses TRBV21-1 with TRBJ1-2; the table gives TRBD1 as D, unverified against the DNA. TRBV21-1 represents a pseudogene. The CDR3 totals 16 residues. The chain's CDR3 is CASSAIQGTNFYGYTF. The CDR3 coding sequence is TGTGCCAGCAGCGCGATACAGGGAACTAACTTCTATGGCTACACCTTC.

The chain couples TRBV30 to TRBJ1-2, with 10 bases matching TRBD1. CDR1 and CDR2 from the germline V gene are GTSNPN and SVGIG (reference sequence). This CDR3 is 15 amino acids long. The ends lost 1 base at V and 4 bases at J; junction bases unmatched: 6. DNA for the CDR3: TGTGCCTGGAGTGCGGACAGGGGGTCATTCTATGGCTACACCTTC. Amino acid sequence: CAWSADRGSFYGYTF.

This clonotype was observed a single time. The rearrangement links TRBV7-2 to TRBJ1-6; D gene ambiguous. Germline CDR1 and CDR2: SGHTA and FQGNSA. V lost 8 bases and J lost 7, with 24 bases in between. The CDR3 loop spans 17 amino acids. The CDR3 protein is CASGPVGWMVGNSPLHF. The CDR3 DNA sequence: TGTGCCAGCGGGCCCGTAGGGTGGATGGTAGGAAATTCACCCCTCCACTTT.

The rearrangement links TRBV7-6 to TRBJ2-2; 7 nucleotides agree with TRBD1. The junction had 4 bases not matched to a gene; V was cut back by 0 bases and J by 0 bases. The CDR3 totals 17 residues. CDR1 and CDR2 from the germline V gene are SGHVS and FNYEAQ. DNA for the CDR3: TGTGCCAGCAGCTTAGCGTTGGGACAGACGAACACCGGGGAGCTGTTTTTT. Translating gives CASSLALGQTNTGELFF.

The chain links TRBV4-3 to TRBJ1-6; D is unclear. V was cut by 0 bases and J by 9 bases, with 6 bases left in between. The CDR3 is made up of 13 amino acids. Per germline, CDR1 LGHNA and CDR2 YSLEER. CDR3 sequence (DNA): TGCGCCAGCAGCCAAGATCGGGGTTCACCCCTCCACTTT. It encodes CASSQDRGSPLHF.

The J gene is TRBJ2-7, the V gene TRBV6-1; D unresolved. Germline V lookup: CDR1 MNHNS, CDR2 SASEGT. This CDR3 region has 16 residues. Trimming shortened V by 1 base and J by 7 bases, and 20 bases separated the two germline ends. CDR3 sequence: CASSEELRPPPWEQYF. The CDR3 DNA sequence: TGTGCCAGCAGTGAAGAGCTCCGACCCCCCCCGTGGGAGCAGTACTTC.

Here the CDR3 DNA reads TGTGCCAGCAGTCCGTTCGACAGGGATAATTCACCCCTCCACTTT. Its translation: CASSPFDRDNSPLHF. This chain links TRBV27 with TRBJ1-6, with 7 nucleotides matching TRBD1. The CDR3 consists of 15 residues. V shed 5 bases and J 5 bases; nucleotides not matched to a gene: 6. CDR1 is MNHEY and CDR2 is SMNVEV in the germline V gene (reference sequence).

In its sample, this clonotype was seen once. V and J are TRBV27 and TRBJ1-5; 7 nucleotides match TRBD1. The J segment lost 6 bases and the V segment lost 5 bases, leaving 10 bases of the junction unmatched. The CDR3 is 15 amino acids. Germline values: CDR1 MNHEY, CDR2 SMNVEV (reference sequence). DNA for the CDR3: TGTGCCAGCAGTAGAACAGGGGTCGGCAGTCAGCCCCAGCATTTT. Protein sequence: CASSRTGVGSQPQHF.

This clonotype was seen a single time. The chain employs TRBV2 and TRBJ2-3; D gene uncertain. V was trimmed by 8 bases and J by 0 bases, leaving 9 bases between them. The CDR3 length is 13 residues. Germline V CDR1 and CDR2: SNHLY, FYNNEI. This CDR3 is CASGRLSTDTQYF. CDR3 DNA: TGTGCCAGCGGGCGGCTCAGCACAGATACGCAGTATTTT.

The chain joins TRBV19 to TRBJ1-2, with a weak D call TRBD1 (6 bases). V shed 0 bases and J shed 4 bases, with 12 bases lying between them. CDR1 and CDR2 from the germline V gene are LNHDA and SQIVND (reference sequence). The CDR3 loop spans 15 amino acids. The CDR3 loop reads CASSIETGRSYGYTF. The CDR3 nucleotides are TGTGCCAGTAGTATAGAGACAGGAAGGAGCTATGGCTACACCTTC.

This chain uses TRBV2 with TRBJ2-5; 9 bases map to TRBD2. The germline V gene has CDR1 SNHLY and CDR2 FYNNEI. CDR3 length: 15 residues. The trim removed 1 base at V and 9 bases at J, leaving 9 bases unmatched. CDR3 bases: TGTGCCAGCAGTGAAGTCGCTAGCGGGGAACGGGCCCAGTACTTC. Amino acid sequence: CASSEVASGERAQYF.

This clonotype ranks as medium-sized (0.01 to 0.1%). This chain uses TRBV25-1 with TRBJ2-3; the D gene could be TRBD1 or TRBD2 (5 bases each). CDR3 length: 12 residues. CDR1 MGHDK and CDR2 SYGVNS come from the germline V gene. With 6 bases removed from V and 6 bases from J, the gap between germline ends came to 10 bases. The CDR3 coding sequence is TGTGCCAGCAGGGGACCACGGGATACGCAGTATTTT. This sequence encodes CASRGPRDTQYF. The entire variable domain, with the rest obtained from reference TRBV25-1 and TRBJ2-3, is as follows: EADIYQTPRYLVIGTGKKITLECSQTMGHDKMYWYQQDPGMELHLIHYSYGVNSTEKGDLSSESTVSRIRTEHFPLTLESARPSHTSQYLCASRGPRDTQYFGPGTRLTVL.

The V gene is TRBV5-4, the J gene TRBJ2-3, with 9 bases fitting TRBD2. The CDR3 has 16 amino acids. Per the germline V gene, CDR1 is SGHNT and CDR2 is YYREEE (reference sequence). Unmatched junction bases numbered 8, after V lost 4 bases and J lost 2 bases. The CDR3 nucleotides are TGTGCCAGCAGCATCCGGACTAGCGCGGACACAGATACGCAGTATTTT. It codes for CASSIRTSADTDTQYF.